The source of this T cell receptor beta chain is a study of blood T cell repertoires in COVID-19. In the source study's methods: Estimation of nucleated cell counts relied on the amplification of reference gene primers. Produced via immunoSEQ multiplex PCR; TCRdb's table is partial and in-frame only. That table is the source of V, J and clone size, and D and trimming were worked out from the DNA. The data contain tens of thousands of clones, around nine tenths of them singletons. The CDR3 runs 14 residues. Germline assignment: CDR1 LNHDA and CDR2 SQIVND (reference sequence). V trimming: 10 bases; J trimming: 6 bases; junction bases outside the gene matches: 14. This clone has a single count.

This chain joins TRBV19 and TRBJ1-2; 7 bases map to TRBD1. Sequenced input: PBMCs or T cells enriched from blood (not recorded which). This sequence was found in a woman aged 45 to 65 with acute COVID-19. The CDR3 bases are TGTGCCACCATCTCCTCAGACAGGGAGCATGGCTACACCTTC. It codes for CATISSDREHGYTF.